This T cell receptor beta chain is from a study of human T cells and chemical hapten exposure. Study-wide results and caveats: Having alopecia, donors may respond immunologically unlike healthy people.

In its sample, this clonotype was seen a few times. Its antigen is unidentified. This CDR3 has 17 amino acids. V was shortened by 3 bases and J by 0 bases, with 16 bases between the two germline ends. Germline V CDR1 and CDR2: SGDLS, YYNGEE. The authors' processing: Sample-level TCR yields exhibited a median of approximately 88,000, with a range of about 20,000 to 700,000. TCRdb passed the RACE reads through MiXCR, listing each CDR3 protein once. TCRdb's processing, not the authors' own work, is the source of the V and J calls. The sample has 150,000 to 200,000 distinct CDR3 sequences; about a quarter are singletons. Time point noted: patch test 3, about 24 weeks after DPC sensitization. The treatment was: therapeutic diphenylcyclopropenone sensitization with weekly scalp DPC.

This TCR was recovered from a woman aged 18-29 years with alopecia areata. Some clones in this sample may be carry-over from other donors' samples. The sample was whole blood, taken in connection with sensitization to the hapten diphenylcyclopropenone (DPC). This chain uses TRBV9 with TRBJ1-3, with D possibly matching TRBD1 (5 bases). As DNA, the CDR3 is TGTGCCAGCAGCGCCCAGTACAGGTTAGCCTCTGGAAACACCATATATTTT. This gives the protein CASSAQYRLASGNTIYF.